This entry lists 10 T cell receptor beta chains sequenced from one sample in a study of blood T cell repertoires in COVID-19. Libraries were prepared by immunoSEQ multiplex PCR; TCRdb keeps only in-frame clonotypes and omits some of them. The repertoire holds about 37,000 clones, with more than 85% as singletons. The sequencing input was peripheral blood. Receptors were obtained from a woman of 80 years or more with acute or convalescent COVID-19.

The chain links TRBV7-3 to TRBJ2-1; no definite D call. Trimming removed 5 bases at V and 0 bases at J, with 8 bases between. Germline V CDR1 and CDR2: SGHTA, FQGTGA. The CDR3 is 14 residues long. CDR3 nucleotides: TGTGCCAGCAGCCAAGAGAGCTCCTACAATGAGCAGTTCTTC. Amino acid sequence: CASSQESSYNEQFF.

CDR3 amino acids: CASSDGRNYGYTF. The CDR3 nucleotides read TGTGCCAGCAGTGACGGGAGGAACTATGGCTACACCTTC. The chain couples TRBV6-4 to TRBJ1-2, with no clear D. Germline V lookup: CDR1 MRHNA, CDR2 SNTAGT. Trimming stripped 2 bases from V and 2 bases from J, with 6 bases between. The CDR3 consists of 13 residues.

V and J are TRBV7-2 and TRBJ1-2, with D possibly being TRBD1 (5 bases). Germline V gene data show CDR1 as SGHTA and CDR2 as FQGNSA. There are 13 residues in the CDR3. V shed 2 bases and J shed 1 base, with 5 bases lying between them. The CDR3 loop is CASSLQGNYGYTF. Written as DNA, the CDR3 is TGTGCCAGCAGCTTACAGGGTAACTATGGCTACACCTTC.

The chain recombines TRBV19 with TRBJ1-4; D is ambiguous. V was pared by 1 base and J by 7 bases, with 10 bases between. Germline V gene data show CDR1 as LNHDA and CDR2 as SQIVND (reference sequence). The CDR3 contains 14 residues. DNA of the CDR3: TGTGCCAGTAGTATAGGGACTGCGGCTGAAAAACTGTTTTTT. This gives the protein CASSIGTAAEKLFF.

This rearrangement joins TRBV7-9 to TRBJ2-1; TRBD1 might be the D (5 bases). Between the trimmed V and J ends, which lost 8 bases and 9 bases, there was a span of 11 bases. This CDR3 contains 11 residues. Germline CDR1 SEHNR, CDR2 FQNEAQ (reference sequence). DNA of the CDR3: TGTGCCAGCCTCCAGGGATTTGAGCAGTTCTTC. This translates into CASLQGFEQFF.

The V call is TRBV5-6, the J call TRBJ1-5; no definite D call. CDR1 SGHDT and CDR2 YYEEEE come from the germline V gene. V lost 2 bases to trimming and J lost 2 bases, with 17 bases between them. The CDR3 sequence is 17 residues long. CDR3 sequence reads: CASSLGNPSGGNQPQHF. In DNA, the CDR3 is TGTGCCAGCAGCTTAGGTAACCCCTCAGGCGGCAATCAGCCCCAGCATTTT.

V is TRBV7-3 and J is TRBJ2-7, with D unresolved. From germline, CDR1 is SGHTA and CDR2 FQGTGA. The CDR3 sequence is 13 residues long. The ends were cut back, 2 bases at V and 6 bases at J, with 11 bases in the middle. CDR3 sequence: CASSLLAVGEQYF. CDR3 DNA sequence: TGTGCCAGCAGCTTATTGGCTGTTGGCGAGCAGTACTTC.

CDR3 coding DNA: TGTGCCAGCAGCCCAGGATGGGGCAGGCCGAACACTGAAGCTTTCTTT. Encoded protein: CASSPGWGRPNTEAFF. The chain recombines TRBV7-3 with TRBJ1-1; D is perhaps TRBD1 (5 bases). The CDR3 covers 16 residues. CDR1 SGHTA and CDR2 FQGTGA come from the germline V gene. Deletions cut 5 bases from V and 1 base from J, with 17 bases between.

The chain has TRBV10-3 and TRBJ1-3, with 8 bases identical to TRBD1. The trim removed 8 bases at V and 0 bases at J, leaving 3 bases unmatched. The CDR3 runs 14 residues. Germline-derived CDR1 and CDR2 are ENHRY and SYGVKD. The CDR3 DNA follows: TGTGCCATCGGACAGGGTTTCTCTGGAAACACCATATATTTT. This translates into CAIGQGFSGNTIYF.

The V gene is TRBV29-1, the J gene TRBJ2-7; the match to TRBD2 covers 10 bases. Germline CDR1 reads SQVTM; CDR2 reads ANQGSEA. The CDR3 consists of 12 residues. J gave up 3 bases and V 5 bases, and 1 base lay outside the gene matches. In DNA form, the CDR3 reads TGCAGCGTTTTAGCGGGGGGCTACGAGCAGTACTTC. Its translation: CSVLAGGYEQYF.